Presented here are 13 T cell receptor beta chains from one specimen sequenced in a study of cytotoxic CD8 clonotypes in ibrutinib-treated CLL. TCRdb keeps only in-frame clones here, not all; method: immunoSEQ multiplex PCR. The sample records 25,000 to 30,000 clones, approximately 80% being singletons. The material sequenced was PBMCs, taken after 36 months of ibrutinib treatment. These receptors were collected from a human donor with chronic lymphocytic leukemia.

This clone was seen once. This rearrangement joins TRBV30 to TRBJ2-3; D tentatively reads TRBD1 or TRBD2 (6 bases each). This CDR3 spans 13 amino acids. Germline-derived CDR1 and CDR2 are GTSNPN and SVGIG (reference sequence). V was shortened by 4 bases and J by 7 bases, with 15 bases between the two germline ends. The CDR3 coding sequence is TGTGCCTGGACCACAGGGAGGATGAATACGCAGTATTTT. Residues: CAWTTGRMNTQYF.

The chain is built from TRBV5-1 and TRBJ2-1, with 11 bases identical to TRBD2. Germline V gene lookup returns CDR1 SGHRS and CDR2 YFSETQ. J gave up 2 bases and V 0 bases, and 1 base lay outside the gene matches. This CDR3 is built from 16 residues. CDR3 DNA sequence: TGCGCCAGCAGCTTGGGGGGACTAGCGGCCTACAATGAGCAGTTCTTC. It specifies CASSLGGLAAYNEQFF.

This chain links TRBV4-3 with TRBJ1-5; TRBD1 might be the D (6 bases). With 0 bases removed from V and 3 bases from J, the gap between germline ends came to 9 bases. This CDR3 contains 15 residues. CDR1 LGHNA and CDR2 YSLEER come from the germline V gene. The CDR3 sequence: CASSQDGQSNQPQHF. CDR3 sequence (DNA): TGCGCCAGCAGCCAAGACGGACAGTCCAATCAGCCCCAGCATTTT.

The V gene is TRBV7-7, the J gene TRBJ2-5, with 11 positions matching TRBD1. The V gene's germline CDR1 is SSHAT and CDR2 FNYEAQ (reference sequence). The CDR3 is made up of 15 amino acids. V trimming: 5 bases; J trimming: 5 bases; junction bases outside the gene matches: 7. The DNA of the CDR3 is TGTGCCAGCAGCCTAGGACAGGGGGCAGCGGAGACCCAGTACTTC. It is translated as CASSLGQGAAETQYF.

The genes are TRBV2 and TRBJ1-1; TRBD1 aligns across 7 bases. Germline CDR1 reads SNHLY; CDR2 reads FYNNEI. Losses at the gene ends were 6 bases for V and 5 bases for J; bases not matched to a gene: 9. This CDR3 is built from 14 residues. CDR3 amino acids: CASRKGQGGTEAFF. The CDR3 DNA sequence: TGTGCCAGCAGGAAGGGGCAGGGGGGGACTGAAGCTTTCTTT.

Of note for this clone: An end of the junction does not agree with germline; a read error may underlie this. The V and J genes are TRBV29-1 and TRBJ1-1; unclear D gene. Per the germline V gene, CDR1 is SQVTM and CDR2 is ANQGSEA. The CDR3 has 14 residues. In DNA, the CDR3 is TGCAGCGCCGCACTCGACCCCGGGTCAGCTGAAGCTTTCTTC. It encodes CSAALDPGSAEAFF.

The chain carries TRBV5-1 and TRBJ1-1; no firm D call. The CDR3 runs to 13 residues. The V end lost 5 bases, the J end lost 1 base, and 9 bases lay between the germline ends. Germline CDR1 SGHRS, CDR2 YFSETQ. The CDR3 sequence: CASSTSWNTEAFF. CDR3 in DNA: TGCGCCAGCAGTACCTCCTGGAACACTGAAGCTTTCTTT.

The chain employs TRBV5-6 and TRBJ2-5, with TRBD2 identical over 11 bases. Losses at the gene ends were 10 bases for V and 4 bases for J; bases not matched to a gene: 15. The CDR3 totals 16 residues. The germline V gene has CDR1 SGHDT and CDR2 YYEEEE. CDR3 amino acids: CAAAYSSGGLGETQYF. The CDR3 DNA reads TGTGCCGCAGCTTATTCTAGCGGGGGGTTGGGAGAGACCCAGTACTTC.

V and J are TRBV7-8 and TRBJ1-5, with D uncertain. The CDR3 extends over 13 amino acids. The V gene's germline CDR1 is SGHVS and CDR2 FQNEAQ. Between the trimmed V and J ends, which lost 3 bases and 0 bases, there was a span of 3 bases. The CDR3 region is CASSFYSNQPQHF. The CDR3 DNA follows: TGTGCCAGCAGCTTCTATAGCAATCAGCCCCAGCATTTT.

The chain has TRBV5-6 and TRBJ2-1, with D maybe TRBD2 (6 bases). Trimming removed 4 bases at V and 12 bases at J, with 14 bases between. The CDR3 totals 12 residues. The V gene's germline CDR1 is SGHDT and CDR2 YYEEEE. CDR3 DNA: TGTGCCAGCAGCCCCGCCGGGGGATGGCAGTTCTTC. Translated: CASSPAGGWQFF.

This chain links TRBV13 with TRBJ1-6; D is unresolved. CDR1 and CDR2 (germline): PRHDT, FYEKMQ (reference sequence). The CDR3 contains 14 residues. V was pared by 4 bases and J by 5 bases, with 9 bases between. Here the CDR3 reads CASSWAGDNSPLHF. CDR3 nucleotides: TGTGCCAGCAGCTGGGCGGGAGATAATTCACCCCTCCACTTT.

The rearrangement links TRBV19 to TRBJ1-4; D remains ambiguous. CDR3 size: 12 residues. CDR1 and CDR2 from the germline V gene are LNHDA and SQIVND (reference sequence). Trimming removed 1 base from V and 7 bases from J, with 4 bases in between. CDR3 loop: CASSIGSEKLFF. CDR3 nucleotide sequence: TGTGCCAGTAGTATAGGAAGTGAAAAACTGTTTTTT.

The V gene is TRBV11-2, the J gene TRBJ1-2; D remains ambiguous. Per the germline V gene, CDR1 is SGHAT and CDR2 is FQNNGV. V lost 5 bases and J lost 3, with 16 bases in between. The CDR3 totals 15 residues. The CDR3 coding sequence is TGTGCCAGCAGCCCGACCACCGGAGGGCACTATGGCTACACCTTC. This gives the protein CASSPTTGGHYGYTF.